The entry that follows covers one T cell receptor (beta chain) sequence. The sample comes from a study of CD8 T cells in Susac syndrome. RNA amounts of roughly 0.5 to 1 ug underwent reverse transcription with random hexamers. Each CDR3 protein gets one entry after TCRdb re-called the immunoSEQ multiplex PCR reads with MiXCR. The sample records 70,000 or so distinct CDR3 sequences, just under 95% being singletons. The CDR3 spans 15 residues. Germline assignment: CDR1 LGHDT and CDR2 YNNKEL (reference sequence). V dropped 0 bases and J dropped 5 bases, with 14 bases sitting between them. This chain uses TRBV3-1 with TRBJ2-7; no reliable D call. Source material: CD8+ T cells from PBMCs. The receptor comes from a human donor with multiple sclerosis. The CDR3 nucleotides are TGTGCCAGCAGCCAAGATCGGTGGGGTGGCGACGAGCAGTACTTC. Translated, it gives CASSQDRWGGDEQYF.